This T cell receptor beta chain was sequenced for a study of identical twins. Regarding the study as a whole: Conclusions relied on cross-sectional statistical analysis, not following the same donors. When twins shared out-of-frame alpha sequences, those sequences had excess low generation probability.

Losses at the gene ends were 8 bases for V and 2 bases for J; bases not matched to a gene: 10. This CDR3 comprises 15 residues. Germline loops: CDR1 MDHEN, CDR2 SYDVKM. As for this clonotype: Its specificity is unknown.

Using its own MiXCR run on the 5' RACE reads, TCRdb lists one record per CDR3 protein. The table includes roughly 1,500,000 distinct CDR3 sequences, around 29% detected once. The chain links TRBV28 to TRBJ1-1, with 8 bases fitting TRBD1. Input material: cord blood. The clonotype was recovered from a newborn girl in good health. In nucleotides, the CDR3 is TGTGCCAGCCGGGGAACAGGGGGGGGAAACACTGAAGCTTTCTTT. Protein product: CASRGTGGGNTEAFF.